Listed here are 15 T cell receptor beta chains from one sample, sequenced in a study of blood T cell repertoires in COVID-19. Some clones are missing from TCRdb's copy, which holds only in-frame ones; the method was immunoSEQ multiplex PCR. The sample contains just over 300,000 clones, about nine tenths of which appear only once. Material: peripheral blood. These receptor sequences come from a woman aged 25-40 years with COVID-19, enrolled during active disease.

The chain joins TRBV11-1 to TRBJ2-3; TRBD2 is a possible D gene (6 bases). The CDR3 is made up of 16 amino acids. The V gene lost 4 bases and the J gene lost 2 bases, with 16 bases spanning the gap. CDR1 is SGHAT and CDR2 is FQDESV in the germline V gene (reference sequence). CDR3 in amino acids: CASSSTRDRLTDTQYF. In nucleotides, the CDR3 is TGTGCCAGCAGCTCAACGCGGGACCGACTCACAGATACGCAGTATTTT.

The CDR3 DNA reads TGTGCCAGCAGCCAAGGATTTACGGCGGACAGGGGCCTCCCCCAGCATTTT. As protein: CASSQGFTADRGLPQHF. This chain joins TRBV4-2 and TRBJ1-5, with 9 bases that match TRBD1. V shed 1 base, J shed 10 bases, and the junction held 14 bases outside the gene matches. The CDR3 totals 17 residues. Looked up from germline, CDR1 is LGHNA and CDR2 is YNFKEQ.

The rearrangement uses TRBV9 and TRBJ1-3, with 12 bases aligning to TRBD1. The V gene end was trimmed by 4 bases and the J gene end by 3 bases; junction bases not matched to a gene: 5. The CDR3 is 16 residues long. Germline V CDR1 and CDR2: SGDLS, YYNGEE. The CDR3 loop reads CASSLGQGAVGNTIYF. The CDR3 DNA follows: TGTGCCAGCAGCCTGGGACAGGGGGCCGTTGGAAACACCATATATTTT. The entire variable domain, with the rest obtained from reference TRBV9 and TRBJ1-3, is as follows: DSGVTQTPKHLITATGQRVTLRCSPRSGDLSVYWYQQSLDQGLQFLIQYYNGEERAKGNILERFSAQQFPDLHSELNLSSLELGDSALYFCASSLGQGAVGNTIYFGEGSWLTVV.

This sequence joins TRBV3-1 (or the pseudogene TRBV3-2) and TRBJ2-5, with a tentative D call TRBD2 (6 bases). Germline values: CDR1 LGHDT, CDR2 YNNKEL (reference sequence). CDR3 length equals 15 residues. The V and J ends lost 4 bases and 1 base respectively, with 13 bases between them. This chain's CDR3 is CASSPRGSLQETQYF. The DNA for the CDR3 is TGTGCCAGCAGCCCGCGGGGCTCTCTCCAAGAGACCCAGTACTTC.

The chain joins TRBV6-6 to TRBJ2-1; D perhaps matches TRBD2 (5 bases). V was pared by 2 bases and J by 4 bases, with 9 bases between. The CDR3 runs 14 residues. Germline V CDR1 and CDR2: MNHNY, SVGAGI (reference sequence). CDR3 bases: TGTGCCAGCAGTTACGAGGGTAGTTACAATGAGCAGTTCTTC. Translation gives CASSYEGSYNEQFF.

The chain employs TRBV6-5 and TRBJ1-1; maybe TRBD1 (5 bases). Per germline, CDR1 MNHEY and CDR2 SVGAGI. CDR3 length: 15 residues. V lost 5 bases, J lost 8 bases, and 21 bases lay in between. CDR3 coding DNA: TGTGCCAGCAGTCAGTGGGGGGTTGGGAGGACAGAAGCTTTCTTT. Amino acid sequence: CASSQWGVGRTEAFF.

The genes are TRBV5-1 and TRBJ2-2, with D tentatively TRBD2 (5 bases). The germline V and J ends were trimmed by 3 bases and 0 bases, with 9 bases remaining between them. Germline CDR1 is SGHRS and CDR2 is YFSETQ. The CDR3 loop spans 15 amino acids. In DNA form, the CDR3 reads TGCGCCAGCAGCTCATCGGGGTCGAACACCGGGGAGCTGTTTTTT. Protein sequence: CASSSSGSNTGELFF. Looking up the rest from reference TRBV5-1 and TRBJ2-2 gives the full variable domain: KAGVTQTPRYLIKTRGQQVTLSCSPISGHRSVSWYQQTPGQGLQFLFEYFSETQRNKGNFPGRFSGRQFSNSRSEMNVSTLELGDSALYLCASSSSGSNTGELFFGEGSRLTVL.

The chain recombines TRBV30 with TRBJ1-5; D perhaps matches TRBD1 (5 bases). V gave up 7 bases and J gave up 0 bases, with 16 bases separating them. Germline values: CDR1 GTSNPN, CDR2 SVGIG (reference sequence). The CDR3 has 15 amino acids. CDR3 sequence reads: CAFGGAITSNQPQHF. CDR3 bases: TGTGCCTTCGGTGGGGCCATCACTAGCAATCAGCCCCAGCATTTT.

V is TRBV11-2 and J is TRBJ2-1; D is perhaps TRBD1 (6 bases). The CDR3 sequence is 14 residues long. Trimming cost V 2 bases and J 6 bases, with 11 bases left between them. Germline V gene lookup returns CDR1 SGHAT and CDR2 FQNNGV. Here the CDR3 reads CASSLRGFRNEQFF. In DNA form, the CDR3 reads TGTGCCAGCAGCTTAAGGGGGTTTCGCAATGAGCAGTTCTTC.

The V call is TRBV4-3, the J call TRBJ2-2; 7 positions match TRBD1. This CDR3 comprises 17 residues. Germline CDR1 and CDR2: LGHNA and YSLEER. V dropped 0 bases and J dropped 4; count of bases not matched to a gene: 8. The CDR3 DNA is TGCGCCAGCAGCCAAGATTGGGGAACAGGGGCCACCGGGGAGCTGTTTTTT. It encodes CASSQDWGTGATGELFF.

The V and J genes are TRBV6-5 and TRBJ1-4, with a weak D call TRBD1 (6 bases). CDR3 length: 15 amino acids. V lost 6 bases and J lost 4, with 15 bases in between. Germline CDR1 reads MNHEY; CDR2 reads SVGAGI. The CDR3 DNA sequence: TGTGCCAGCAGCGGGACAACAGTGGGTAATGAAAAACTGTTTTTT. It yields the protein CASSGTTVGNEKLFF.

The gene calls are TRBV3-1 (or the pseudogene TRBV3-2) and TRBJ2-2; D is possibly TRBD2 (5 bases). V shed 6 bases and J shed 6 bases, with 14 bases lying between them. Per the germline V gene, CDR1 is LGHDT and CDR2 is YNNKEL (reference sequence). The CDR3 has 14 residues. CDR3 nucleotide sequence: TGTGCCAGCAGAGGGAGCGGTTTCGCCGGGGAGCTGTTTTTT. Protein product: CASRGSGFAGELFF.

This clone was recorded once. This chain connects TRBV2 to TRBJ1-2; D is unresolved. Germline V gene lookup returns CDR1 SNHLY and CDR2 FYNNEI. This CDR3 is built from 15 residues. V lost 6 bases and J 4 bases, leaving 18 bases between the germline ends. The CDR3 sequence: CASRENTGPTYGYTF. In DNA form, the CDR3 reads TGTGCCAGCAGAGAAAACACGGGTCCTACCTATGGCTACACCTTC.

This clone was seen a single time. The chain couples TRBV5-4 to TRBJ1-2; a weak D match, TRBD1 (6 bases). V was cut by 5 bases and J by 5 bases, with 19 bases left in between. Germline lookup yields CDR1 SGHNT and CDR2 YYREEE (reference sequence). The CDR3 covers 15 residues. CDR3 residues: CASRSTGYGLYGYTF. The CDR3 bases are TGTGCCAGCAGATCAACAGGGTACGGATTATATGGCTACACCTTC.

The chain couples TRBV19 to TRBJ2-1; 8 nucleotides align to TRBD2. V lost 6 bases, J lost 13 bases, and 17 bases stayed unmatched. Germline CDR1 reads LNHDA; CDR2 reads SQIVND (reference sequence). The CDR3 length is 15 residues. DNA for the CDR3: TGTGCCAGTAGCGTCGGGGGGGCCGCATTTCAGTATCAGTTCTTC. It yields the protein CASSVGGAAFQYQFF.